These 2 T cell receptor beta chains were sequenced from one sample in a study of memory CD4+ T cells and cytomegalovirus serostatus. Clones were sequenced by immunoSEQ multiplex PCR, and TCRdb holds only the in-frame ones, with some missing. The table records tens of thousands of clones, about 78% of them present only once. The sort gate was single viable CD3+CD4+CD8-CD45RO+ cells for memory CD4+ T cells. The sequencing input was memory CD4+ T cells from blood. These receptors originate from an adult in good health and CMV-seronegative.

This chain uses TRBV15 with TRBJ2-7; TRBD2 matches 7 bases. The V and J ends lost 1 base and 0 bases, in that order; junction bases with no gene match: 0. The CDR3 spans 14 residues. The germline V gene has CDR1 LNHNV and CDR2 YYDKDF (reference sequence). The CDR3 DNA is TGTGCCACCAGCAGAGGGGGGGGCTCCTACGAGCAGTACTTC. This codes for CATSRGGGSYEQYF.

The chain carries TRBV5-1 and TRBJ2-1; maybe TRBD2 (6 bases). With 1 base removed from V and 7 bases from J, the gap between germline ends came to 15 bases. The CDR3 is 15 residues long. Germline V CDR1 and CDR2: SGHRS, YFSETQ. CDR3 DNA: TGCGCCAGCAGCTTGCTGTTCGGGGGAACGAATGAGCAGTTCTTC. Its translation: CASSLLFGGTNEQFF.